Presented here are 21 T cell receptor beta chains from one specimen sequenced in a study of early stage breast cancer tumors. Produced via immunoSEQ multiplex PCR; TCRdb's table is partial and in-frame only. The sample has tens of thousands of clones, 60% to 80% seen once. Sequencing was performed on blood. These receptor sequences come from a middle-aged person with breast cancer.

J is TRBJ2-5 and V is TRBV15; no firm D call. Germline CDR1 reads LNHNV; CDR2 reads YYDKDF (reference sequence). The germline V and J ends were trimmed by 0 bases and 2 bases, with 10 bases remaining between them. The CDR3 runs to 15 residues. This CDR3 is CATSRDYYIQETQYF. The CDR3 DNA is TGTGCCACCAGCAGAGATTATTACATTCAAGAGACCCAGTACTTC.

Here the CDR3 reads CASNAADTQYF. CDR3 nucleotides: TGTGCCAGCAATGCTGCCGATACGCAGTATTTT. The chain uses TRBV2 and TRBJ2-3, with D uncertain. Trimming took off 7 bases at V and 6 bases at J, with 8 bases between the two ends. The CDR3 totals 11 residues. CDR1 and CDR2 (germline): SNHLY, FYNNEI.

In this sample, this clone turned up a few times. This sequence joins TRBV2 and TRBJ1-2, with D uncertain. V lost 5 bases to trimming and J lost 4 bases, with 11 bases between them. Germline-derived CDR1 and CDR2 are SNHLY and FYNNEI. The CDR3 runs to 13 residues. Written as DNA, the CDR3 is TGTGCCAGCAGTATAACGGAAAGCTATGGCTACACCTTC. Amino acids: CASSITESYGYTF.

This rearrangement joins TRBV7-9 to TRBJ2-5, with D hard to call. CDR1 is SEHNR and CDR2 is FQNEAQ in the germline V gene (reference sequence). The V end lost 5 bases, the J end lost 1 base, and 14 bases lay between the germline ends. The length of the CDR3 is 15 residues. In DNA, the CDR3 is TGTGCCAGCAGCCCAAAGGTCAGACTCCAAGAGACCCAGTACTTC. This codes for CASSPKVRLQETQYF.

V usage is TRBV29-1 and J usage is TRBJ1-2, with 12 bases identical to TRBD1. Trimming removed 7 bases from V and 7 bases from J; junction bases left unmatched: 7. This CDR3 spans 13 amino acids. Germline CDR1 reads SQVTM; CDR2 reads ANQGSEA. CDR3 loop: CSAARDRGPGYTF. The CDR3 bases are TGCAGCGCTGCCCGGGACAGGGGGCCTGGCTACACCTTC.

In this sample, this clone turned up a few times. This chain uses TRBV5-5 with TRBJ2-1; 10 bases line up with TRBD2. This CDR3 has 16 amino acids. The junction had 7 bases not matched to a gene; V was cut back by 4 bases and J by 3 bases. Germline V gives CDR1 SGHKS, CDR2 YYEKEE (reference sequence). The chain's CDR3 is CASSLYSGRIYNEQFF. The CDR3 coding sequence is TGTGCCAGCAGCCTTTATAGCGGGAGGATCTACAATGAGCAGTTCTTC.

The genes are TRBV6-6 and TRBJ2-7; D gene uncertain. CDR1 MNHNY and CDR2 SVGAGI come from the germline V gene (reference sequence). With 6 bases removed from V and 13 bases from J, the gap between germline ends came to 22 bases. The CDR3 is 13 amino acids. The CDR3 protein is CASSLFALDNPYF. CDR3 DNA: TGTGCCAGCAGCCTCTTTGCGCTCGACAACCCTTACTTC.

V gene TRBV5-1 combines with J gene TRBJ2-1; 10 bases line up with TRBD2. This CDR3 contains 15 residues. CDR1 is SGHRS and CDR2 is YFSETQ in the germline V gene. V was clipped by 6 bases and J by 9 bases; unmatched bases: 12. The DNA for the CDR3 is TGCGCCAGCACTACTGTGACTAGCGGGCGGGGTGAGCAGTTCTTC. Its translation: CASTTVTSGRGEQFF.

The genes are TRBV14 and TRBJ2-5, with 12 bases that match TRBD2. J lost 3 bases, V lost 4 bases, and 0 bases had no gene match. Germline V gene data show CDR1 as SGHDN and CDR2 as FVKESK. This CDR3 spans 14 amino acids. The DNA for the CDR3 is TGTGCCAGCAGCCGACTAGCGGGAGAAGAGACCCAGTACTTC. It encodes CASSRLAGEETQYF.

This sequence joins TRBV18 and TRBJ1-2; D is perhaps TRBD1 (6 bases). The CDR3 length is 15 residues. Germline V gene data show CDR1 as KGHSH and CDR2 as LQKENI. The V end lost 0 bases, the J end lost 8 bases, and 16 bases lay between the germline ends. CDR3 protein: CASSPPGNREEGYTF. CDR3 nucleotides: TGTGCCAGCTCACCACCGGGCAACAGGGAAGAAGGCTACACCTTC.

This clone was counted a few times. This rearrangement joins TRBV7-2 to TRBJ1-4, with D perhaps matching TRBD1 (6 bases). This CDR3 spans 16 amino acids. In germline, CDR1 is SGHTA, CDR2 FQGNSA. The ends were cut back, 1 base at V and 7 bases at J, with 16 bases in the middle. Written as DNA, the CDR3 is TGTGCCAGCAGCTTAGGCGGTTCGGGGGCTGGTGAAAAACTGTTTTTT. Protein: CASSLGGSGAGEKLFF.

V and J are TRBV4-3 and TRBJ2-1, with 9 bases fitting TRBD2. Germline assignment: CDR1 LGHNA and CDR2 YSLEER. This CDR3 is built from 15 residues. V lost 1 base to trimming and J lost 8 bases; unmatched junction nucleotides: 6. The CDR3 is CASSQVAGGVYEQFF. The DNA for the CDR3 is TGCGCCAGCAGCCAAGTGGCGGGAGGGGTCTATGAGCAGTTCTTC.

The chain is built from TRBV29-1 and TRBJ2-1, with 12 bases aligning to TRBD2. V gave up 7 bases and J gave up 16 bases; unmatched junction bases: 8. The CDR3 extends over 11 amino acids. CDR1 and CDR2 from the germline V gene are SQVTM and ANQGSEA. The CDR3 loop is CSGTSGNVFFF. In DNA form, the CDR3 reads TGCAGCGGGACTAGCGGGAACGTTTTTTTCTTC.

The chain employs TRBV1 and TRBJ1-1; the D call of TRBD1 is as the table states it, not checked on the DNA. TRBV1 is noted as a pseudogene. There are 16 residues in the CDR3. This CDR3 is CTSSQGNRDREPQAFF. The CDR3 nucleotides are TGCACCAGCAGCCAAGGGAACCGGGACAGGGAGCCCCAAGCTTTCTTT.

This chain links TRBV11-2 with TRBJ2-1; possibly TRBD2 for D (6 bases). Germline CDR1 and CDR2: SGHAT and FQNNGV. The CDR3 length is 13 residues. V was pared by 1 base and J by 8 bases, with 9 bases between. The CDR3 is CASSLVGGDEQFF. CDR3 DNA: TGTGCCAGCAGCTTAGTTGGCGGGGATGAGCAGTTCTTC. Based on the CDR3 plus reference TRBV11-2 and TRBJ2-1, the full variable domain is EAGVAQSPRYKIIEKRQSVAFWCNPISGHATLYWYQQILGQGPKLLIQFQNNGVVDDSQLPKDRFSAERLKGVDSTLKIQPAKLEDSAVYLCASSLVGGDEQFFGPGTRLTVL.

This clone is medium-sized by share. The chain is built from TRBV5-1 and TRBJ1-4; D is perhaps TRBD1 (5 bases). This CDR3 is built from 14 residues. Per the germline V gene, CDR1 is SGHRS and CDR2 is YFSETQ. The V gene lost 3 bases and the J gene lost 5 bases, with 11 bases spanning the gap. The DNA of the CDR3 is TGCGCCAGCAGCTCACAGGCCGTGAATGAAAAACTGTTTTTT. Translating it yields CASSSQAVNEKLFF.

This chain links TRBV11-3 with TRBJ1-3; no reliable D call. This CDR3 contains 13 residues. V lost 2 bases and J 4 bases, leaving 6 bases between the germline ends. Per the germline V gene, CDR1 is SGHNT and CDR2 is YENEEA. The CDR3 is CASSLSAGNTIYF. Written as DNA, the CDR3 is TGTGCCAGCAGCTTATCGGCCGGAAACACCATATATTTT.

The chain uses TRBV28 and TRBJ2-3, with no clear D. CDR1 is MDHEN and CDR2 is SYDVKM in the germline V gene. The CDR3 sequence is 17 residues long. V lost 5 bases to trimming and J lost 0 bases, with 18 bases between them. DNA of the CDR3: TGTGCCAGCAGTCCCTATGCGCCCAGGAGCAGCACAGATACGCAGTATTTT. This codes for CASSPYAPRSSTDTQYF. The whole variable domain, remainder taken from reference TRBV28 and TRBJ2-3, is DVKVTQSSRYLVKRTGEKVFLECVQDMDHENMFWYRQDPGLGLRLIYFSYDVKMKEKGDIPEGYSVSREKKERFSLILESASTNQTSMYLCASSPYAPRSSTDTQYFGPGTRLTVL.

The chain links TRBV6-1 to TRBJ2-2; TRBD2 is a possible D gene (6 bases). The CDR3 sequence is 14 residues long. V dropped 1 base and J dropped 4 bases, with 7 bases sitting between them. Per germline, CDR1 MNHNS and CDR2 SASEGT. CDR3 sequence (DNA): TGTGCCAGCAGTGAAGAAGCGGGCACCGGGGAGCTGTTTTTT. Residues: CASSEEAGTGELFF.

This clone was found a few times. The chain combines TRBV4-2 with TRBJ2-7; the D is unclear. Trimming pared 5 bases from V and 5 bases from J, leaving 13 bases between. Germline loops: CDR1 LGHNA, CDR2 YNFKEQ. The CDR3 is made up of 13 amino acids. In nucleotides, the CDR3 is TGTGCCAGCAGCACTCTTGGTGCCGACGAGCAGTACTTC. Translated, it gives CASSTLGADEQYF.

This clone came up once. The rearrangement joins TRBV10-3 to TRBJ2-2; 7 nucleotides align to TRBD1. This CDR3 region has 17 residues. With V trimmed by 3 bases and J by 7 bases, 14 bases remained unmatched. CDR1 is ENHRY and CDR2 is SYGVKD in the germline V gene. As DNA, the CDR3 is TGTGCCATCAGTGAATCCACAGGGGTCGGCTACCACGGGGAGCTGTTTTTT. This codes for CAISESTGVGYHGELFF.